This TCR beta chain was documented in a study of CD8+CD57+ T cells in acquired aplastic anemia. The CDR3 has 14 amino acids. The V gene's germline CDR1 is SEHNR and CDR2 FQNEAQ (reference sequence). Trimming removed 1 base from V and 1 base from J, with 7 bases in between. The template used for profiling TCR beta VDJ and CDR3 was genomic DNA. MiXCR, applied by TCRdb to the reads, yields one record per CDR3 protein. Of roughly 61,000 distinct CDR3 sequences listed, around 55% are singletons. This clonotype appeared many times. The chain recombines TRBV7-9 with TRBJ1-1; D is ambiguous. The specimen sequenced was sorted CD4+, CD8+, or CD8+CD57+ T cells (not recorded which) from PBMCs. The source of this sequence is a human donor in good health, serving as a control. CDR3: CASSLVAGNTEAFF. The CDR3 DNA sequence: TGTGCCAGCAGCTTAGTTGCGGGGAACACTGAAGCTTTCTTT.